This T cell receptor beta chain was captured in a study of blood T cells in healthy people across ages. Study findings and constraints: Those diversity estimates obtained from one million T cells were thought to be underestimates. Conclusively comparing naive with antigen-experienced cells was impossible with unsorted PBMCs.

The CDR3 sequence is 15 residues long. A sample-barcoded 5' primer and a J-beta primer mix were used in a second PCR of roughly 7 to 11 cycles. Each cDNA molecule was tagged by a template-switch adaptor that had 12 random nucleotides. Each CDR3 protein gets one entry after TCRdb re-called the 5' RACE reads with MiXCR. The sample gives 500,000 to 600,000 distinct CDR3 sequences, roughly 28% of which show up once; approximately 17% is in the top ten. Points on this clonotype: Its antigen remains unidentified. The junction departs from germline at one end; a sequencing error may be responsible.

The V and J genes are TRBV12-3 or TRBV12-4 and TRBJ2-5; perhaps TRBD1 as D (6 bases). The J call may be mistaken, given a closer DNA end match to TRBJ2-1. Sequencing was carried out using blood. The source is a woman between 65 and 79 years old in good health. The CDR3 coding sequence is TGTGCCGGCAGTTTTAACAGGGCCGCTGTAAATGAGCAGTTCTTC. This sequence encodes CAGSFNRAAVNEQFF.